The clone carrying this TCR beta chain was detected ten times or more. Antigen: not known. Germline is not matched at one junction end, which may reflect a read error. The record originates from a study of spatial heterogeneity in lung cancer. General study points: Tumoral mutation counts were tracked by counts of expanded intratumoral alpha and beta TCRs.

MiXCR, run by TCRdb on the 5' RACE reads, gives a single entry per CDR3 protein. In the table there are 25,000 to 30,000 distinct CDR3 sequences, under 8.5% of which are singletons. Time point meaning: sample taken at primary tumor resection. The germline gives CDR1 SGHTA, CDR2 FQGNSA. The CDR3 sequence is 14 residues long. V and J are TRBV7-2 and TRBJ2-7; 7 nucleotides match TRBD1. The receptor was isolated from a male donor with early-stage non-small cell lung cancer. The material was lung tumor tissue, obtained at surgery. In DNA, the CDR3 is TGTGCCAGCAGCTTAAGAGGGGGCTCCCACGAGCAGTACTTC. Its protein is CASSLRGGSHEQYF.